The 20 T cell receptor beta chains below come from one sample, sequenced in a study of response to subunit inactivated influenza vaccine. One entry per CDR3 protein results from TCRdb running MiXCR on the RT-PCR reads. The sample shows 530,000 or so distinct CDR3 sequences, approximately 14% of them seen only once. The sample here was PBMCs from blood, taken about 11 days after vaccination. These receptors originate from a middle-aged man who received an inactivated influenza vaccine.

This clonotype was detected once. This sequence joins TRBV11-3 and TRBJ2-1, with 9 bases identical to TRBD2. V gave up 5 bases and J gave up 10 bases; unmatched junction bases: 6. CDR3 length: 13 residues. Germline V gene lookup returns CDR1 SGHNT and CDR2 YENEEA. The CDR3 DNA is TGTGCCAGCAGCCTAGCGGGGAGGCGAGAGCAGTTCTTC. This gives the protein CASSLAGRREQFF.

This clonotype was recorded at least ten times. The chain combines TRBV15 with TRBJ1-1, with 10 bases fitting TRBD1. The CDR3 extends over 12 amino acids. Germline values: CDR1 LNHNV, CDR2 YYDKDF (reference sequence). The V segment lost 3 bases and the J segment 10 bases; nucleotides outside the gene matches: 2. The CDR3 DNA reads TGTGCCACCAGCAGGGACAGGGGGGGAGCTTTCTTT. Protein sequence: CATSRDRGGAFF.

This clonotype occurred a few times. V and J are TRBV20-1 and TRBJ2-5; D perhaps matches TRBD1 (6 bases). This CDR3 has 14 residues. Looked up from germline, CDR1 is DFQATT and CDR2 is SNEGSKA (reference sequence). V shed 2 bases and J shed 1 base, with 11 bases lying between them. The CDR3 nucleotides read TGCAGTGCTAGAAATGGACAGAGCCAAGAGACCCAGTACTTC. Protein: CSARNGQSQETQYF.

The chain recombines TRBV6-2 or TRBV6-3 with TRBJ2-3, with 13 positions matching TRBD2. Unmatched junction bases numbered 6, after V lost 5 bases and J lost 4 bases. Germline CDR1 and CDR2: MNHEY and SVGEGT. CDR3 length: 16 amino acids. The CDR3 nucleotides read TGTGCCAGCAGTCAACTAGCGGGAGGGTGGGCAGATACGCAGTATTTT. Encoded protein: CASSQLAGGWADTQYF.

This rearrangement joins TRBV27 to TRBJ2-5, with TRBD1 identical over 7 bases. The germline gives CDR1 MNHEY, CDR2 SMNVEV (reference sequence). The CDR3 length is 14 residues. V lost 3 bases, J lost 2 bases, and 3 bases stayed unmatched. The CDR3 loop reads CASSFTGAQETQYF. The CDR3 coding sequence is TGTGCCAGCAGTTTTACAGGGGCTCAAGAGACCCAGTACTTC.

The chain has TRBV9 and TRBJ1-2; D unresolved. The CDR3 is 14 residues long. The V gene lost 0 bases and the J gene lost 8 bases, with 14 bases spanning the gap. Germline V gives CDR1 SGDLS, CDR2 YYNGEE. CDR3 nucleotide sequence: TGTGCCAGCAGCGTAGCTTTGACGGAAGGGGGCTACACCTTC. Protein sequence: CASSVALTEGGYTF.

This chain joins TRBV7-6 and TRBJ2-3, with TRBD1 matching 7 bases. With V trimmed by 5 bases and J by 4 bases, 15 bases remained unmatched. This CDR3 is 17 amino acids long. CDR1 is SGHVS, CDR2 FNYEAQ, per germline. For the CDR3, the DNA is TGTGCCAGCAGCCCTTTTGCGCAACAGACAGGGCCAGATACGCAGTATTTT. Translating it yields CASSPFAQQTGPDTQYF.

This clonotype showed up just a few times. The rearrangement uses TRBV7-2 and TRBJ2-7; no definite D call. The CDR3 consists of 13 residues. The germline V gene encodes CDR1 SGHTA and CDR2 FQGNSA. V was pared by 5 bases and J by 2 bases, with 10 bases between. For the CDR3, the DNA is TGTGCCAGCAGCCCGGTGATCCCCTACGAGCAGTACTTC. Protein: CASSPVIPYEQYF.

This clonotype turned up a few times. This chain links TRBV12-5 with TRBJ1-5, with D possibly TRBD1 on 5 matching bases. Germline assignment: CDR1 LGHNT and CDR2 FRNRAP. The CDR3 runs 15 residues. Trimming took 0 bases from V and 8 from J, leaving 14 bases between them. The CDR3 is CASGLVGREREPQHF. In DNA, the CDR3 is TGTGCTAGTGGTTTGGTGGGCAGGGAACGCGAGCCCCAGCATTTT.

The J gene is TRBJ2-7, the V gene TRBV28, with D hard to call. The CDR3 runs 11 residues. CDR1 and CDR2 (germline): MDHEN, SYDVKM. DNA for the CDR3: TGTGTAGTGGGGTCCCCGCTTGAGCAGTACTTC. Translated, it gives CVVGSPLEQYF.

This clonotype was observed at least ten times. The gene calls are TRBV12-3 or TRBV12-4 and TRBJ1-1, with a weak D call TRBD1 (6 bases). CDR3 length equals 13 residues. Trimming removed 3 bases at V and 5 bases at J, with 10 bases between. The CDR3 here is CASSFGGLTEAFF. CDR3 in DNA: TGTGCCAGCAGTTTTGGGGGCCTTACTGAAGCTTTCTTT.

This clonotype was recorded a few times. The gene calls are TRBV5-1 and TRBJ1-2, with D perhaps TRBD1 (5 bases). The CDR3 spans 16 residues. Germline V CDR1 and CDR2: SGHRS, YFSETQ. V was clipped by 2 bases and J by 4 bases, with 18 bases between them. CDR3 in DNA: TGCGCCAGCAGCTTTCAGCCCCAGGGTCAGGGCTATGGCTACACCTTC. Amino acid sequence: CASSFQPQGQGYGYTF.

V gene TRBV7-9 combines with J gene TRBJ2-1, with 8 bases that match TRBD1. Germline V gives CDR1 SEHNR, CDR2 FQNEAQ (reference sequence). The CDR3 is made up of 15 amino acids. The V and J ends lost 6 bases and 5 bases, in that order; junction bases with no gene match: 9. CDR3 in amino acids: CASRHGQGADNEQFF. The CDR3 DNA follows: TGTGCCAGCAGACATGGGCAGGGGGCTGACAATGAGCAGTTCTTC.

DNA for the CDR3: TGTGCCAGCAGCTCAACCTCTAGCGGGAGTATCACAGATACGCAGTATTTT. Protein sequence: CASSSTSSGSITDTQYF. The chain links TRBV6-2 or TRBV6-3 to TRBJ2-3; TRBD2 matches at 10 bases. The ends lost 6 bases at V and 2 bases at J; junction bases unmatched: 11. Germline V gives CDR1 MNHEY, CDR2 SVGEGT. This CDR3 is 17 amino acids long.

The V call is TRBV7-9, the J call TRBJ1-1; 8 bases map to TRBD1. This CDR3 region has 16 residues. Germline CDR1 reads SEHNR; CDR2 reads FQNEAQ (reference sequence). V was clipped by 4 bases and J by 4 bases; unmatched bases: 11. In nucleotides, the CDR3 is TGTGCCAGCAGCTCAACCAGGACAGGGTGGGCCACTGAAGCTTTCTTT. This encodes CASSSTRTGWATEAFF.

This clonotype was counted between two and nine times. This chain joins TRBV20-1 and TRBJ2-1; 7 bases map to TRBD1. CDR3 length equals 15 residues. The V and J ends lost 0 bases and 7 bases, in that order; junction bases with no gene match: 9. Per the germline V gene, CDR1 is DFQATT and CDR2 is SNEGSKA (reference sequence). CDR3 bases: TGCAGTGCTAGAGAAGGACAGGTTGTTAGGAATGAGCAGTTCTTC. The encoded protein is CSAREGQVVRNEQFF.

Turning to this clonotype: This sequence may be a read error, since a much larger clone differs from it by one base. The chain combines TRBV12-3 or TRBV12-4 with TRBJ1-5; possible D gene TRBD1, 5 bases. The ends were cut back, 2 bases at V and 7 bases at J, with 12 bases in the middle. CDR3 length: 14 amino acids. The CDR3 here is CASSLSRRDQPQHF. In nucleotides, the CDR3 is TGTGCCAGCAGTTTATCACGGAGGGACCAGCCCCAGCATTTT.

This clonotype was detected ten times or more. J is TRBJ1-1 and V is TRBV7-9; 10 bases map to TRBD1. V dropped 5 bases and J dropped 4; count of bases not matched to a gene: 4. This CDR3 is 14 amino acids long. From germline, CDR1 is SEHNR and CDR2 FQNEAQ (reference sequence). Written as DNA, the CDR3 is TGTGCCAGCAGCCAGGACAGGGGGACCACTGAAGCTTTCTTT. Amino acid sequence: CASSQDRGTTEAFF. The complete variable domain, with remaining parts taken from reference TRBV7-9 and TRBJ1-1, reads DTGVSQNPRHKITKRGQNVTFRCDPISEHNRLYWYRQTLGQGPEFLTYFQNEAQLEKSRLLSDRFSAERPKGSFSTLEIQRTEQGDSAMYLCASSQDRGTTEAFFGQGTRLTVV.

V gene TRBV6-1 combines with J gene TRBJ2-6; 8 bases are a match to TRBD1. The CDR3 totals 17 residues. Germline lookup yields CDR1 MNHNS and CDR2 SASEGT. V shed 6 bases, J shed 0 bases, and the junction held 7 bases outside the gene matches. The CDR3 region has the DNA TGTGCCAGCAGAATACGGACAGGGAGCTCTGGGGCCAACGTCCTGACTTTC. Its translation is CASRIRTGSSGANVLTF.

As for this clonotype: One end of the junction does not line up with germline, which may come from a read error. The chain combines TRBV20-1 with TRBJ1-6; tentative D call: TRBD1 (5 bases). In germline, CDR1 is DFQATT, CDR2 SNEGSKA (reference sequence). The CDR3 spans 13 residues. CDR3 in amino acids: CSARGEGNSPLHF. In DNA form, the CDR3 reads TGCAGTGCAAGAGGGGAGGGTAATTCACCCCTCCACTTT.